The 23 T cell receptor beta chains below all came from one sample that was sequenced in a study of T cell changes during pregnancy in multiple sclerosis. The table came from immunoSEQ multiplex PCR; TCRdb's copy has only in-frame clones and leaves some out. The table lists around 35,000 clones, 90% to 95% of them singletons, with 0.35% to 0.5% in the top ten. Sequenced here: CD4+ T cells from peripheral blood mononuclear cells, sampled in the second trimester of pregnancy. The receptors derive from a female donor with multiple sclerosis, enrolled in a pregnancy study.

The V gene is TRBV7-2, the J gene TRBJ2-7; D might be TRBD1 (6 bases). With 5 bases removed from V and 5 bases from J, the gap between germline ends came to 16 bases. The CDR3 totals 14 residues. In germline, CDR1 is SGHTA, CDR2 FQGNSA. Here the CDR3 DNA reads TGTGCCAGCAGCGGGGGACAAATGGTCGACGAGCAGTACTTC. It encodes CASSGGQMVDEQYF.

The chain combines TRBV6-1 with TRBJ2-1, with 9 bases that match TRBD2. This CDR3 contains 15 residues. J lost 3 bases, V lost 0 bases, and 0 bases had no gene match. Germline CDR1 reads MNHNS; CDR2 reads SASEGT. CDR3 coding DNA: TGTGCCAGCAGTGAAGCTAGCGGGAGCTACAATGAGCAGTTCTTC. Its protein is CASSEASGSYNEQFF.

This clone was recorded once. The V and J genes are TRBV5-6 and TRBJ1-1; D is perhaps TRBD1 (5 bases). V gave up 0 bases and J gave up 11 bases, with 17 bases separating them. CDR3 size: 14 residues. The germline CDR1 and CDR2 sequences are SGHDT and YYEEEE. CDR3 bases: TGTGCCAGCAGCTTGGAGCAGGGTTATAGAGTGGCTTTCTTT. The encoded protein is CASSLEQGYRVAFF.

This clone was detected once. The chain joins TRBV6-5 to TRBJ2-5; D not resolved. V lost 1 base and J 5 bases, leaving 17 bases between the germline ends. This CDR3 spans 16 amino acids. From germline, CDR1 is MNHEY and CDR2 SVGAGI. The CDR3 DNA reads TGTGCCAGCAGTTACTATATCGGTTCGACAACGGAGACCCAGTACTTC. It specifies CASSYYIGSTTETQYF.

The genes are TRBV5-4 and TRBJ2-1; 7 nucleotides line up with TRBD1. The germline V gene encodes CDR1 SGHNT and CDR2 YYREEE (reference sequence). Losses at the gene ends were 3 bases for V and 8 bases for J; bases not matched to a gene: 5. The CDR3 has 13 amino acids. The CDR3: CASSSTGADEQFF. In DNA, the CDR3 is TGTGCCAGCAGCTCCACAGGGGCGGATGAGCAGTTCTTC.

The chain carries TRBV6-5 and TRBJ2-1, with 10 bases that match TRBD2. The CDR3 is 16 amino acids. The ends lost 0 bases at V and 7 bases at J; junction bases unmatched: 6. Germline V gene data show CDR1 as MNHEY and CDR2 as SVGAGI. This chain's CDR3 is CASSYSKASGRNEQFF. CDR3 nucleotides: TGTGCCAGCAGTTACTCGAAGGCTAGCGGGAGAAATGAGCAGTTCTTC.

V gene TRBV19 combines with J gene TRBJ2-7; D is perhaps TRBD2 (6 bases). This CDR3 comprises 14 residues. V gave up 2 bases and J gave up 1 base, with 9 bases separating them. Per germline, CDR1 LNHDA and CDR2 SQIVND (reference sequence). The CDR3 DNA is TGTGCCAGTAGTATAAAGGAGGGGTCCTACGAGCAGTACTTC. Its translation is CASSIKEGSYEQYF.

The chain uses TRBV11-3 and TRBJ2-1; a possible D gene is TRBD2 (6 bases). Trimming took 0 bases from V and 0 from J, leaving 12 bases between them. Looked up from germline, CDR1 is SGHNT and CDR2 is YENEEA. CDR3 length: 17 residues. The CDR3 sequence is CASSLDRGKSSYNEQFF. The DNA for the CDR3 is TGTGCCAGCAGCTTAGACCGGGGGAAAAGCTCCTACAATGAGCAGTTCTTC. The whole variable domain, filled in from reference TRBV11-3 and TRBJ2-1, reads EAGVVQSPRYKIIEKKQPVAFWCNPISGHNTLYWYLQNLGQGPELLIRYENEEAVDDSQLPKDRFSAERLKGVDSTLKIQPAELGDSAVYLCASSLDRGKSSYNEQFFGPGTRLTVL.

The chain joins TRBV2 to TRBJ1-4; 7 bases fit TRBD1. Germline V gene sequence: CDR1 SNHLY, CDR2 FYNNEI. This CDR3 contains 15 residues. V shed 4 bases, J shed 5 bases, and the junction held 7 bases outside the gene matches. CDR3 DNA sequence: TGTGCCAGCAGTGCGTGGACAGGATTGAATGAAAAACTGTTTTTT. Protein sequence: CASSAWTGLNEKLFF.

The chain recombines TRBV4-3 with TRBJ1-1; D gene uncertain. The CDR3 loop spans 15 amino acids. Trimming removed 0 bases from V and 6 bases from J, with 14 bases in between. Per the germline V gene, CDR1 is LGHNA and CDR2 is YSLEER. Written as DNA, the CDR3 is TGCGCCAGCAGCCAAGAGTTAGGAAGCGGTGCTGAAGCTTTCTTT. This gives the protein CASSQELGSGAEAFF.

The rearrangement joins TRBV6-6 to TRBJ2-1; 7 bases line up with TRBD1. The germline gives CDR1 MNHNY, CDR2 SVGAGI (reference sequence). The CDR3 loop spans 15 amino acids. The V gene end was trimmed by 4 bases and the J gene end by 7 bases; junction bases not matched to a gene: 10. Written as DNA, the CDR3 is TGTGCCAGCAGTTTCGTCCGACAGGGCGAGAATGAGCAGTTCTTC. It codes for CASSFVRQGENEQFF.

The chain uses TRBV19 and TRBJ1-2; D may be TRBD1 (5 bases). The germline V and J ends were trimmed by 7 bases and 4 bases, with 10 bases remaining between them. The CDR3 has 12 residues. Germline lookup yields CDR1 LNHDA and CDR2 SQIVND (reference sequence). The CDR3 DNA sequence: TGTGCCAGTACTATGGGGGGCTATGGCTACACCTTC. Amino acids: CASTMGGYGYTF.

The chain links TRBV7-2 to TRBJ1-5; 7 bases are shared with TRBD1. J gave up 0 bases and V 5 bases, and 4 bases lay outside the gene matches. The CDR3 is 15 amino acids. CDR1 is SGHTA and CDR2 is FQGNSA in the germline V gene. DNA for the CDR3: TGTGCCAGCAGCCTGGGACAGCCTAGCAATCAGCCCCAGCATTTT. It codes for CASSLGQPSNQPQHF.

The CDR3 nucleotides are TGTGCCAGCAGCTTAGAGTCTAGCGGGAGATATTGGTCCTACGAGCAGTACTTC. It codes for CASSLESSGRYWSYEQYF. V usage is TRBV7-8 and J usage is TRBJ2-7, with 10 bases fitting TRBD2. The CDR3 length is 18 residues. Looked up from germline, CDR1 is SGHVS and CDR2 is FQNEAQ. V trimming: 1 base; J trimming: 1 base; junction bases outside the gene matches: 10.

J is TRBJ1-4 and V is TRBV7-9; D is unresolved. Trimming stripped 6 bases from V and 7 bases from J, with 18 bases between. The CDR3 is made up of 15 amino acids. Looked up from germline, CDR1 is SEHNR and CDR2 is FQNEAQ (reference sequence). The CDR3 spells CASRPKPRHSEKLFF. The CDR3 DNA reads TGTGCCAGCAGACCAAAGCCGAGGCATAGTGAAAAACTGTTTTTT.

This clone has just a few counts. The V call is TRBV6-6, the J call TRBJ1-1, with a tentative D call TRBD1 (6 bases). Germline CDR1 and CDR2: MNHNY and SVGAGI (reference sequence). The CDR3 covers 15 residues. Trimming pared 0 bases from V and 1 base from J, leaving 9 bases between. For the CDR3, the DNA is TGTGCCAGCAGTTACTCAAGGGGGAAGAACACTGAAGCTTTCTTT. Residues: CASSYSRGKNTEAFF.

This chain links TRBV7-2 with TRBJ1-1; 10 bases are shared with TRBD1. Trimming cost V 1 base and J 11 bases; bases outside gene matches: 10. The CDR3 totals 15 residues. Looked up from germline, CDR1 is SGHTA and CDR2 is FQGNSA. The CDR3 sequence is CASSLVRDRGPWAFF. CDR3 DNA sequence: TGTGCCAGCAGCTTAGTCCGGGACAGGGGTCCATGGGCTTTCTTT.

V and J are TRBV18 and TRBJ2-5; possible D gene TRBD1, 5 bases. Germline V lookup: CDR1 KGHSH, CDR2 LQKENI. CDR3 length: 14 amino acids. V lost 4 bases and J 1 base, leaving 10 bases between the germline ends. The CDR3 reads CASSQTVSQETQYF. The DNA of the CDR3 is TGTGCCAGCTCACAGACAGTCTCCCAAGAGACCCAGTACTTC.

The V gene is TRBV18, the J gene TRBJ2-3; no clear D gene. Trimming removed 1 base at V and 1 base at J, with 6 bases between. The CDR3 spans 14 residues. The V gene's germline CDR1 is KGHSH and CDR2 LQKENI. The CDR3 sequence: CASSPQQGTDTQYF. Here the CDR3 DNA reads TGTGCCAGCTCACCACAGCAGGGCACAGATACGCAGTATTTT.

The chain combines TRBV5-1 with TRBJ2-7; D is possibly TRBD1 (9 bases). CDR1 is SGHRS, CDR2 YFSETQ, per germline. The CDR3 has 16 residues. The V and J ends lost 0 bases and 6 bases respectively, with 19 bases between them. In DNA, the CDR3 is TGCGCCAGCAGCTTGGCGGGGGGGACAGGGTCGGGCGAGCAGTACTTC. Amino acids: CASSLAGGTGSGEQYF.

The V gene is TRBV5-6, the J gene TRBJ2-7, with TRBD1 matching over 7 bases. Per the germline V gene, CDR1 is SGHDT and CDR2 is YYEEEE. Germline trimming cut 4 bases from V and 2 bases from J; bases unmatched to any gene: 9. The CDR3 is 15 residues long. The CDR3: CASSGTGVGPYEQYF. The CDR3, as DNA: TGTGCCAGCAGCGGTACAGGGGTTGGGCCCTACGAGCAGTACTTC.

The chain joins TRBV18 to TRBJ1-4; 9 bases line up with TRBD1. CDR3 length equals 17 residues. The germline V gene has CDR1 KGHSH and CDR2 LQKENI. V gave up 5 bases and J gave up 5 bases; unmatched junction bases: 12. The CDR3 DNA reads TGTGCCAGCTCATCGACAGGGGGGGAGCGGTCGAATGAAAAACTGTTTTTT. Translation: CASSSTGGERSNEKLFF.

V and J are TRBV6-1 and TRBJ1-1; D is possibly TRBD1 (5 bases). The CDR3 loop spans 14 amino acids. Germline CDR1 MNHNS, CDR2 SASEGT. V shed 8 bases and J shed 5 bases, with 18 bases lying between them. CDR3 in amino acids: CASVGDGGRTEAFF. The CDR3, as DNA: TGTGCCAGCGTAGGGGACGGGGGAAGAACTGAAGCTTTCTTT.